The T cell receptor beta chain under discussion was sequenced for a study of spatial heterogeneity in lung cancer. The sample's time point: sample taken at primary tumor resection. Whole RNA, isolated from tumor, nontumor lung or frozen PBMC, was sequenced without prior sorting. Donors were about 70 untreated early-stage non-small cell lung cancer patients. A single record per CDR3 protein comes from TCRdb applying MiXCR to the 5' RACE reads. Seen here are some 70,000 distinct CDR3 sequences, roughly 13% observed once, and the top ten hold approximately 7%. Study results and limitations: Ubiquitous expanded tumor TCRs surfaced in blood more at resection than they did at follow-up.

This clonotype turned up a few times. What it recognizes is unknown. Losses at the gene ends were 5 bases for V and 3 bases for J; bases not matched to a gene: 7. In germline, CDR1 is SGHRS, CDR2 YFSETQ. The length of the CDR3 is 16 residues. The origin of this receptor is a male donor with early-stage non-small cell lung cancer. This specimen was PBMCs, taken at surgery. This chain uses TRBV5-1 with TRBJ2-1; 11 nucleotides line up with TRBD2. DNA of the CDR3: TGCGCCAGCAGAACCCCGACTAGCGGGAACTACAATGAGCAGTTCTTC. This codes for CASRTPTSGNYNEQFF.